The 18 T cell receptor beta chains in this list originate from one sample, sequenced in a study of beta chain features in type 1 diabetes. The authors reverse transcribed all of the isolated RNA, so sequencing captured expressed TCRB transcripts. Method: immunoSEQ multiplex PCR; TCRdb's copy keeps in-frame clones and lacks some. This sample has 900,000 or so clones, with about a sixth found just once. Source material: naive CD4+ T cells from blood. The receptors come from a woman younger than 30 in good health.

This chain joins TRBV7-8 and TRBJ2-5; 13 bases match TRBD2. V lost 4 bases to trimming and J lost 4 bases; unmatched junction nucleotides: 9. The V gene's germline CDR1 is SGHVS and CDR2 FQNEAQ. The CDR3 has 17 residues. The CDR3 region is CASSSGLAGVIPETQYF. The CDR3 bases are TGTGCCAGCAGCTCCGGACTAGCGGGAGTAATTCCAGAGACCCAGTACTTC.

This clone was found a few times. The CDR3 region has the DNA TGTGCCAGCAGCACCCCAGGACAGATGTCCCATGAGGTACAAGAGACCCAGTACTTC. It translates to CASSTPGQMSHEVQETQYF. This rearrangement joins TRBV9 to TRBJ2-5, with D possibly TRBD1 on 6 matching bases. There are 19 residues in the CDR3. V dropped 4 bases and J dropped 2 bases, with 27 bases sitting between them. In germline, CDR1 is SGDLS, CDR2 YYNGEE.

The genes are TRBV15 and TRBJ1-2, with 7 bases fitting TRBD1. The V and J ends lost 3 bases and 4 bases, in that order; junction bases with no gene match: 14. CDR1 LNHNV and CDR2 YYDKDF come from the germline V gene (reference sequence). This CDR3 is built from 17 residues. The CDR3 region is CATSSLGRGNTGYGYTF. As DNA, the CDR3 is TGTGCCACCAGCAGTTTAGGCAGGGGGAATACGGGCTATGGCTACACCTTC.

This clone was observed a handful of times. The V call is TRBV27, the J call TRBJ2-7, with 8 bases fitting TRBD2. Germline CDR1 MNHEY, CDR2 SMNVEV (reference sequence). This CDR3 has 15 residues. With V trimmed by 3 bases and J by 2 bases, 6 bases remained unmatched. CDR3 sequence reads: CASSFSLAGTYEQYF. The DNA for the CDR3 is TGTGCCAGCAGTTTCAGTCTAGCGGGTACCTACGAGCAGTACTTC.

V is TRBV15 and J is TRBJ2-1; 9 bases map to TRBD1. CDR3 length: 16 amino acids. J lost 8 bases, V lost 1 base, and 9 bases had no gene match. From germline, CDR1 is LNHNV and CDR2 YYDKDF (reference sequence). CDR3 in amino acids: CATSRVPGQGLYEQFF. DNA of the CDR3: TGTGCCACCAGCAGAGTCCCGGGACAGGGTCTCTATGAGCAGTTCTTC.

The chain joins TRBV10-3 to TRBJ2-3, with no clear D. V lost 6 bases and J lost 2, with 12 bases in between. The CDR3 covers 14 residues. Per germline, CDR1 ENHRY and CDR2 SYGVKD. CDR3 region: CAIRPGQPTDTQYF. The CDR3 coding sequence is TGTGCCATCAGGCCAGGCCAACCCACAGATACGCAGTATTTT.

This clone was picked up a small number of times. The V and J genes are TRBV4-1 and TRBJ2-3, with D perhaps TRBD2 (6 bases). The CDR3 length is 21 residues. Trimming left V 4 bases short and J 2 bases short, with 31 bases between. Germline V CDR1 and CDR2: MGHRA, YSYEKL. The CDR3 bases are TGCGCCAGCAGCCTCGATCCTCTGGTCTACGGTGGCGCGGGGAACACAGATACGCAGTATTTT. Encoded protein: CASSLDPLVYGGAGNTDTQYF.

This clone occurred many times. This CDR3 is also generated by other DNA sequences in the sample. The chain is built from TRBV14 and TRBJ2-1, with D hard to call. The CDR3 contains 11 residues. Germline assignment: CDR1 SGHDN and CDR2 FVKESK. V lost 4 bases and J lost 4, with 2 bases in between. CDR3 in DNA: TGTGCCAGCAGCCTATACAATGAGCAGTTCTTC. Translated: CASSLYNEQFF.

The chain carries TRBV25-1 and TRBJ2-5, with D possibly TRBD2 on 6 matching bases. CDR3 length equals 13 residues. V lost 2 bases and J lost 5, with 9 bases in between. Per germline, CDR1 MGHDK and CDR2 SYGVNS. CDR3 DNA sequence: TGTGCCAGCAGTGAAATTCGGGGGGAGACCCAGTACTTC. It specifies CASSEIRGETQYF.

J is TRBJ1-5 and V is TRBV19; tentatively, D is TRBD1 (5 bases). This CDR3 is 13 amino acids long. In germline, CDR1 is LNHDA, CDR2 SQIVND (reference sequence). The V and J ends lost 9 bases and 6 bases respectively, with 15 bases between them. The CDR3 coding sequence is TGTGCCAGCACCGGGGGGATCAGTCAGCCCCAGCATTTT. This translates into CASTGGISQPQHF.

V gene TRBV21-1 combines with J gene TRBJ1-1; the listed D gene, TRBD1, was not tested against the DNA. TRBV21-1 constitutes a pseudogene. CDR3 size: 14 residues. The CDR3 bases are TGTGCCAGGAATAAGGGGGCGATGGTAATGGAAGCTTTCTTT. Its protein product is CARNKGAMVMEAFF.

V and J are TRBV29-1 and TRBJ1-4; D is unclear. Trimming shortened V by 4 bases and J by 3 bases, and 9 bases separated the two germline ends. The CDR3 contains 13 residues. Germline CDR1 SQVTM, CDR2 ANQGSEA. CDR3 amino acids: CSVGSTANEKLFF. CDR3 sequence (DNA): TGCAGCGTTGGTTCGACGGCTAATGAAAAACTGTTTTTT.

The rearrangement links TRBV28 to TRBJ1-2; 7 bases are a match to TRBD1. The CDR3 runs to 17 residues. Germline V CDR1 and CDR2: MDHEN, SYDVKM. The junction had 15 bases not matched to a gene; V was cut back by 8 bases and J by 0 bases. The CDR3: CASYDLGGTVSNYGYTF. The CDR3, as DNA: TGTGCCAGCTACGACTTAGGGGGGACAGTCTCTAACTATGGCTACACCTTC.

The chain combines TRBV2 with TRBJ1-5; D remains unclear. Germline-derived CDR1 and CDR2 are SNHLY and FYNNEI. This CDR3 region has 14 residues. V was pared by 4 bases and J by 5 bases, with 12 bases between. CDR3 sequence reads: CASSVSSPDQPQHF. CDR3 DNA sequence: TGTGCCAGCAGTGTATCTTCCCCGGATCAGCCCCAGCATTTT. The full variable domain, its missing parts supplied by reference TRBV2 and TRBJ1-5, is EPEVTQTPSHQVTQMGQEVILRCVPISNHLYFYWYRQILGQKVEFLVSFYNNEISEKSEIFDDQFSVERPDGSNFTLKIRSTKLEDSAMYFCASSVSSPDQPQHFGDGTRLSIL.

The chain joins TRBV13 to TRBJ2-7; D remains ambiguous. The V gene's germline CDR1 is PRHDT and CDR2 FYEKMQ (reference sequence). The CDR3 totals 14 residues. Trimming stripped 5 bases from V and 2 bases from J, with 13 bases between. The CDR3 DNA reads as TGTGCCAGCAGCGCTACGTCCCGAGCCTACGAGCAGTACTTC. Encoded protein: CASSATSRAYEQYF.

This clone was seen a few times. The chain combines TRBV4-3 with TRBJ2-1; 10 nucleotides match TRBD2. Trimming removed 1 base from V and 4 bases from J; junction bases left unmatched: 1. There are 15 residues in the CDR3. In germline, CDR1 is LGHNA, CDR2 YSLEER. This chain's CDR3 is CASSQVAGGYNEQFF. Here the CDR3 DNA reads TGCGCCAGCAGCCAAGTAGCGGGGGGTTACAATGAGCAGTTCTTC.

The V gene is TRBV12-5, the J gene TRBJ2-2; D is uncertain. The germline V gene has CDR1 LGHNT and CDR2 FRNRAP. Trimming removed 3 bases at V and 6 bases at J, with 14 bases between. This CDR3 has 15 amino acids. CDR3 nucleotide sequence: TGTGCTAGTGGTTTAACCTATCCGGGTTCCGGGGAGCTGTTTTTT. Protein product: CASGLTYPGSGELFF.

The rearrangement links TRBV4-2 to TRBJ2-3; TRBD2 matches 9 bases. J was trimmed by 3 bases and V by 4 bases; bases with no gene match: 11. The CDR3 spans 17 residues. Germline loops: CDR1 LGHNA, CDR2 YNFKEQ. The CDR3 spells CASSRTPSGRFTDTQYF. CDR3 nucleotide sequence: TGTGCCAGCAGCCGCACTCCCAGCGGGAGGTTTACAGATACGCAGTATTTT.